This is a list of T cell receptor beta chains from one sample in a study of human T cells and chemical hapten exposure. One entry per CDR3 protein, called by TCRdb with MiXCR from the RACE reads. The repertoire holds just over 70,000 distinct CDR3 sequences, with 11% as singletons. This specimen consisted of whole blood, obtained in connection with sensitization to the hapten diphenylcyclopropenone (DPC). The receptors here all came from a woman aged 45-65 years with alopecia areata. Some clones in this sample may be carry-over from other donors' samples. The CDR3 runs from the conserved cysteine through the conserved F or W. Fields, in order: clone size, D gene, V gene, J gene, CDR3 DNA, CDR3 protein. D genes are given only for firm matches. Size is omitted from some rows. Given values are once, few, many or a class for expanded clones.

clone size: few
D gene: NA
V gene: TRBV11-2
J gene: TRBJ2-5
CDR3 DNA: TGTGCCAGCACCCGAGATGTCCAAGAGACCCAGTACTTC
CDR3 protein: CASTRDVQETQYF

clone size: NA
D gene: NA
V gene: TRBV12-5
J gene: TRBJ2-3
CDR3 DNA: TGTGCTAGTGGCCCTCCTAACCGAGATACGCAGTATTTT
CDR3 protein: CASGPPNRDTQYF

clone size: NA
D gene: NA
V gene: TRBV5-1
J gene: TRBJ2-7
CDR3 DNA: TGCGCCAGCAGCCACAGACCCTCCGGACAGGGCGGGGGCGAGCAGTACTTC
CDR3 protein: CASSHRPSGQGGGEQYF

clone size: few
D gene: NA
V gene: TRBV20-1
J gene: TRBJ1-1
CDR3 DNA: TGCAGTGCTGTCAAGGGGGAAGACACTGAAGCTTTCTTT
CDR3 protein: CSAVKGEDTEAFF

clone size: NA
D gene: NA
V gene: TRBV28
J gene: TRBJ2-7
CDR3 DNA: TGTGCCAGCAGTTTTCCCCTGATCCGGCAGTATGGCTCCTACGAGCAGTACTTC
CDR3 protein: CASSFPLIRQYGSYEQYF

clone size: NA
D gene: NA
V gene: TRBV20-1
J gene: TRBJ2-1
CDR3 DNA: TGCAGTGCTAGAGTTATGCGTGGTGAGCAGTTCTTC
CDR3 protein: CSARVMRGEQFF

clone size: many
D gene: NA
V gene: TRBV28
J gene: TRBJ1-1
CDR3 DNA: TGTGCCAGCAGGCCGGGGGGGGTTTCGCACACTGAAGCTTTCTTT
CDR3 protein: CASRPGGVSHTEAFF

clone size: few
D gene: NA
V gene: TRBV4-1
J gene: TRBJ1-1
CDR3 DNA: TGCGCCAGCAGCCAATCCGTGATCCTGAACACTGAAGCTTTCTTT
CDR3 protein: CASSQSVILNTEAFF

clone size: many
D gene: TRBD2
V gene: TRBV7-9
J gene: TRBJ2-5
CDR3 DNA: TGTGCCAGCAGCCCGGATGGGGGGGGACGGGAGACCCAGTACTTC
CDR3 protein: CASSPDGGGRETQYF

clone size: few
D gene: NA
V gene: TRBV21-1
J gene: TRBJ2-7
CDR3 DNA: TGTGCCAGCAGCCCCCGGGACTACGAGCAGTACTTC
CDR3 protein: CASSPRDYEQYF

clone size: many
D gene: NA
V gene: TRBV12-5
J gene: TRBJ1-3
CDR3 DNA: TGTGCTAGTGGTTTGACCCCCTCTGGAAACACCATATATTTT
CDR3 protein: CASGLTPSGNTIYF

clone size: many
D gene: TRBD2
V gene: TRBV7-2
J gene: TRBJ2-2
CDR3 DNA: TGTGCCAGCAGCTCGAGCGGGACTCAAGGCGGGGAGCTGTTTTTT
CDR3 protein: CASSSSGTQGGELFF

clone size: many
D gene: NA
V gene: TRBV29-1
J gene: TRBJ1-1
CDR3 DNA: TGCAGCGTTGTTGTTCTCACTGAAGCTTTCTTT
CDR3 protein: CSVVVLTEAFF

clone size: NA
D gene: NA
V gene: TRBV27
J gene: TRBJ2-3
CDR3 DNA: TGTGCCAGCAGTTTCCAGGGAAGGGGCACAGATACGCAGTATTTT
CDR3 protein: CASSFQGRGTDTQYF

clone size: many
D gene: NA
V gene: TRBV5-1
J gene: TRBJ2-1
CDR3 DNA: TGCGCCAGCAGCTTGGGCCGGGGACCACAACTAAACAATGAGCAGTTCTTC
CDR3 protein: CASSLGRGPQLNNEQFF

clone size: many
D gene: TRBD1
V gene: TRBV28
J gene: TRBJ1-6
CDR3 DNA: TGTGCCAGCAGTTGGGGGACAGGCCTCCCTGGTGATAATTCACCCCTCCACTTT
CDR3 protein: CASSWGTGLPGDNSPLHF

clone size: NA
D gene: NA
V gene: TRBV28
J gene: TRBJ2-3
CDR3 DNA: TGTGCCAGCAGCGAAGCCTCGAAGACAGATACGCAGTATTTT
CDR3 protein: CASSEASKTDTQYF

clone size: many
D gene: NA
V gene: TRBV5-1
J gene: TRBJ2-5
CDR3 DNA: TGCGCCAGCAGCCGTCTTGGGGGCGCAGAGACCCAGTACTTC
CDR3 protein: CASSRLGGAETQYF

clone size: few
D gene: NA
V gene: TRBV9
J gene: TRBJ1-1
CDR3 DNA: TGTGCCAGCAGCGTAAATCCCCTTTTGGACCCGAACACTGAAGCTTTCTTT
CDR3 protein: CASSVNPLLDPNTEAFF

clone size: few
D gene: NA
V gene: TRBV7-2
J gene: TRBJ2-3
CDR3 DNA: TGTGCCAGCAGGGAGTTATATACGCAGTATTTT
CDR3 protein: CASRELYTQYF

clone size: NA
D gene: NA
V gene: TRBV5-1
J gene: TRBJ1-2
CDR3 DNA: TGCGCCAGCAACCCCGGGAGAGCCCCTAACTATGGCTACACCTTC
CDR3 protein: CASNPGRAPNYGYTF

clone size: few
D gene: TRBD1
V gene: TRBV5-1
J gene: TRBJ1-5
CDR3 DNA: TGCGCCAGCAGCACACAGGGGGATCAGCCCCAGCATTTT
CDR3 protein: CASSTQGDQPQHF

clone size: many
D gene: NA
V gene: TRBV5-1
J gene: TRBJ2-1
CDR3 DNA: TGCGCCAGCAGCCCAGCCGGGACACGGTCAAGCAATGAGCAGTTCTTC
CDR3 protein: CASSPAGTRSSNEQFF

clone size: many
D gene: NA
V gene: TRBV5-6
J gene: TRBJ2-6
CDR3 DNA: TGTGCCAGCGTACTTCTGCGCGAGTCTGGGGCCAACGTCCTGACTTTC
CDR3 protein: CASVLLRESGANVLTF

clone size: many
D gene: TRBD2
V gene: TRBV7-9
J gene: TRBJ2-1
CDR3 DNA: TGTGCCAGCAGCTATGTCAGCGGGGCCTACAATGAGCAGTTCTTC
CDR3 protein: CASSYVSGAYNEQFF

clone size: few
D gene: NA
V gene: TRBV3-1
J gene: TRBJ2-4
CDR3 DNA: TGTGCCAGCAGCCAAGGACTTACGGGGGCCAAAAACATTCAGTACTTC
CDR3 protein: CASSQGLTGAKNIQYF

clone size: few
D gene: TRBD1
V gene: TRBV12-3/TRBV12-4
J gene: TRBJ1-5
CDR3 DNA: TGTGCCAGCAGGCAGGGGGGTAGCAATCAGCCCCAGCATTTT
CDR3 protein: CASRQGGSNQPQHF

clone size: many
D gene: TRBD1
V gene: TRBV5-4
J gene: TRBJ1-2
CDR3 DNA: TGTGCCAGCAGCCAATGGACAGGGACGGTATATGGCTACACCTTC
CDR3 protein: CASSQWTGTVYGYTF

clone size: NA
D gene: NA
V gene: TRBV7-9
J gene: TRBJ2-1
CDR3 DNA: TGTGCCAGCATGGGGACTGAGCGTATTAGCGATGAGCAGTTCTTC
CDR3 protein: CASMGTERISDEQFF

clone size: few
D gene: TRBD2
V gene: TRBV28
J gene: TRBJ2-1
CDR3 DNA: TGTGCCAGCAGTCCGCACTCCGGGGGGTCAGCTAATGAGCAGTTCTTC
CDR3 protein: CASSPHSGGSANEQFF

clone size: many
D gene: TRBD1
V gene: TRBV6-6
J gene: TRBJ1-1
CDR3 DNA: TGTGCCAGCAGCTCGGGACAGGGTAAGGGAGCTTTCTTT
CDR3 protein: CASSSGQGKGAFF

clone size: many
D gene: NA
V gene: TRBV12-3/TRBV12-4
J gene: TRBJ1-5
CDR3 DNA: TGTGCCAGCAGTTCTGCCGGGGGCGGTCAGCCCCAGCATTTT
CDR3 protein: CASSSAGGGQPQHF

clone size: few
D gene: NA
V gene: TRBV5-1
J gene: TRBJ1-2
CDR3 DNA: TGCGCCAGCAGCTTAACAGTAGGGGACTATGGCTACACCTTC
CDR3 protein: CASSLTVGDYGYTF

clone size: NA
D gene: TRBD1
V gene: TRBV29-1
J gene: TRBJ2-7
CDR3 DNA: TGCAGCGTTGAAGAACCGACAGGGTCGACTTCGCAGTACTTC
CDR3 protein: CSVEEPTGSTSQYF

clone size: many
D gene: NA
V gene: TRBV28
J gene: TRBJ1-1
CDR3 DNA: TGTGCCAGCAGTTTTCTTGCCAGGGTGAACACTGAAGCTTTCTTT
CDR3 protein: CASSFLARVNTEAFF

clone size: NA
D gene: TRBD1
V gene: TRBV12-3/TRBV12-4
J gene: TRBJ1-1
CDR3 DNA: TGTGCCAGTAAGACAGGGATGAACACTGAAGCTTTCTTT
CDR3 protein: CASKTGMNTEAFF

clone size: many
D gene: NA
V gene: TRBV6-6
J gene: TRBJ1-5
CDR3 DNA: TGTGCCAGCAGTTACGTAGGGAGCAATCAGCCCCAGCATTTT
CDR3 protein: CASSYVGSNQPQHF

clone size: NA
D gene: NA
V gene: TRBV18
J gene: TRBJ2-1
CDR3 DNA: TGTGCCAGCTCTCGACTCCCATTACAGGGAAGGGGAAATGAGCAGTTCTTC
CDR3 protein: CASSRLPLQGRGNEQFF

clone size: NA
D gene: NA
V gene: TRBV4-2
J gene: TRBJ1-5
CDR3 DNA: TGTGCCAGCAGCCCGGATCGTAGCAATCAGCCCCAGCATTTT
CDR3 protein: CASSPDRSNQPQHF

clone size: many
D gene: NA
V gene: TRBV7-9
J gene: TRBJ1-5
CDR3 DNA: TGTGCCAGCAGCTTAACGATGGGGCAGCCCCAGCATTTT
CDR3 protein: CASSLTMGQPQHF

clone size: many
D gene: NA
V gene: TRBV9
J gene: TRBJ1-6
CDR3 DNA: TGTGCCAGCAGCGCTGAAACGGTAGCATCACCCCTCCACTTT
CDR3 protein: CASSAETVASPLHF

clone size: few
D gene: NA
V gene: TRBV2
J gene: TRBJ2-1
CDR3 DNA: TGTGCCAGCAGGAACTACAATGAGCAGTTCTTC
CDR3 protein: CASRNYNEQFF

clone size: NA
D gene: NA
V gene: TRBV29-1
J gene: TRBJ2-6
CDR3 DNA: TGCAGCGTTGCGATCTCTGGGGCCAACGTCCTGACTTTC
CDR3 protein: CSVAISGANVLTF

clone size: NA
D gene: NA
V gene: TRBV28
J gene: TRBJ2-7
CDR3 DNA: TGTGCCACCCGGCGGGGAACCTACGAGCAGTACTTC
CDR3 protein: CATRRGTYEQYF

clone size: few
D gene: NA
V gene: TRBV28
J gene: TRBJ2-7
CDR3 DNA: TGTGTCAGCTTAACCGGGCAACTTCGGAGGCAGTACTTC
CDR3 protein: CVSLTGQLRRQYF

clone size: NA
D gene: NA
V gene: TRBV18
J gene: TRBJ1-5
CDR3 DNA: TGTGCCAGCTCACCCGGGGGGGCTGCGGAGCAGCCCCAGCATTTT
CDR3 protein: CASSPGGAAEQPQHF

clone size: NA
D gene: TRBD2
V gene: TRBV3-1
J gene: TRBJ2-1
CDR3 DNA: TGTGCCAGTCCCAGGACTAGCGGGATCTACAATGAGCAGTTCTTC
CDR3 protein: CASPRTSGIYNEQFF

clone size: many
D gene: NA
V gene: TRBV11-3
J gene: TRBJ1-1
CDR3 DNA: TGTGCCAGCAGCTTCACGAACACTGAAGCTTTCTTT
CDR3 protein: CASSFTNTEAFF

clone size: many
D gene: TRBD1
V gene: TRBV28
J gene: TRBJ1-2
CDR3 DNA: TGTGCCAGCAGGTCGACAGGGTCTGGCTACACCTTC
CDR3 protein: CASRSTGSGYTF

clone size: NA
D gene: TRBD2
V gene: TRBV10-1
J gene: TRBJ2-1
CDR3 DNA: TGCGCCAGCAGTGAACCGCGGGGGAGCCCTTACAATGAGCAGTTCTTC
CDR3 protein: CASSEPRGSPYNEQFF

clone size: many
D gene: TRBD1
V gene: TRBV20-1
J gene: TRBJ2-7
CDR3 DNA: TGCAGTGCTAGGGACAGGCCGAACTACGAGCAGTACTTC
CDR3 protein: CSARDRPNYEQYF

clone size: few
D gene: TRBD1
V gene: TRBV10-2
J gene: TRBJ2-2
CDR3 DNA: TGCGCCAGCAGACCTACCGGGACAGGGGGAACCGGGGAGCTGTTTTTT
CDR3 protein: CASRPTGTGGTGELFF

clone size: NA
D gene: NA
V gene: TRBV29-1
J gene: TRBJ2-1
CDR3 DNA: TGCAGCGTTGAAACGGGGGCGGCGGATGAGCAGTTCTTC
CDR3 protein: CSVETGAADEQFF